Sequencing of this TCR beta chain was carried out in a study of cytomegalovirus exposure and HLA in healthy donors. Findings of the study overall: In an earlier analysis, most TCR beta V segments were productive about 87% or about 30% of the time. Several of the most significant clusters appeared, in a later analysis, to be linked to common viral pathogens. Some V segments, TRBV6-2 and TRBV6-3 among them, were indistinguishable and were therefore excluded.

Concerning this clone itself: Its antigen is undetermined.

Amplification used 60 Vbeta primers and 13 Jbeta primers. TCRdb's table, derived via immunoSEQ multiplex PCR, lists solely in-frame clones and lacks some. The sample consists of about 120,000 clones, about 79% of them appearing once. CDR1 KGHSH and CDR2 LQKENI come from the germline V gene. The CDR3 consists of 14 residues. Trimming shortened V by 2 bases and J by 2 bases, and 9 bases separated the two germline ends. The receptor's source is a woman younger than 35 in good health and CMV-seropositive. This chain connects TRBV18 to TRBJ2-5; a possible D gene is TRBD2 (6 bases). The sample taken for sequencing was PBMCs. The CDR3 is CASSPNSGQETQYF. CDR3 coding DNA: TGTGCCAGCTCACCAAATAGCGGACAAGAGACCCAGTACTTC.